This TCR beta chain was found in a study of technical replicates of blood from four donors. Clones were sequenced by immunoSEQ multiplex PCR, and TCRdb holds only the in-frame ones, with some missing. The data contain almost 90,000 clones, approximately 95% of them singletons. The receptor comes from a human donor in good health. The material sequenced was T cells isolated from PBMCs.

The chain's CDR3 is CASSLVPGTDTQYF. The CDR3 bases are TGTGCCAGCAGCTTAGTTCCGGGCACAGATACGCAGTATTTT. V gene TRBV7-2 combines with J gene TRBJ2-3; no clear D gene. V was cut by 1 base and J by 1 base, with 6 bases left in between. The CDR3 covers 14 residues. Germline V CDR1 and CDR2: SGHTA, FQGNSA.